This T cell receptor beta chain was identified during a study of vaccination and CD4 T cells after COVID-19. Overall study context: A vaccine, either BNT162b2 or mRNA-1273, was given to participants in two doses. Cultures serving as controls received a peptide pool (CEFX or HIV-1 Nef) or no peptide.

Treatment in this sample: roughly ten-day PBMC culture with coronavirus spike peptide pools or control peptides (ViraFEST assay). Cell culture was performed with approximately 1.8 million PBMCs per well in the presence of about 10 IU/ml IL-2 and 10 ug/ml peptide pools. This clonotype was picked up a small number of times. Its target is unknown. Once obtained from cultured CD4+ T cells, the DNA was sequenced using the Oncomine TCR Beta short-read assay. TCRdb independently ran MiXCR on the PCR reads; one entry per CDR3 protein. The data hold over 10,000 distinct CDR3 sequences, with about a third observed a single time. CDR1 is MNHEY and CDR2 is SMNVEV in the germline V gene (reference sequence). The ends were cut back, 6 bases at V and 5 bases at J, with 13 bases in the middle. This CDR3 contains 13 residues.

Sequencing used CD4+ T cells from blood, cultured in vitro, obtained before SARS-CoV-2 vaccination. The receptor was isolated from a human donor who received a COVID-19 vaccine. The chain couples TRBV27 to TRBJ1-1, with D perhaps matching TRBD1 (5 bases). This chain's CDR3 is CASSRPGGTEAFF. The DNA for the CDR3 is TGTGCCAGCAGCCGCCCTGGGGGGACTGAAGCTTTCTTT.